This TCR beta chain appears in the sequencing data of a study of beta chain features in type 1 diabetes. About the study: The study found patients and healthy donors alike in age, gender and cell yields.

The CDR3 has 14 amino acids. V trimming: 6 bases; J trimming: 1 base; junction bases outside the gene matches: 1. The germline V gene encodes CDR1 SGHTA and CDR2 FQGTGA. The investigators reverse transcribed all of the isolated RNA, so they sequenced expressed TCRB transcripts. Clones were read by immunoSEQ multiplex PCR, and TCRdb kept only the in-frame ones, dropping some. Among 10,000 to 15,000 clones listed, 40% to 55% were seen once. This clone has only a few counts. The chain carries TRBV7-3 and TRBJ2-2, with TRBD1 identical over 8 bases. The sequence was obtained from a man between 18 and 35 years old in good health. The specimen sequenced was stem cell memory CD4+ T cells from blood. The CDR3 region is CASRGTGNTGELFF. In DNA form, the CDR3 reads TGTGCCAGCAGAGGGACAGGGAACACCGGGGAGCTGTTTTTT.